This T cell receptor beta chain was profiled in a study of T cells in Graves' hyperthyroidism and ophthalmopathy (dated by TCRdb to about 2019). The study in broad terms: Peripheral blood was collected at initial diagnosis, before any treatment. The 100 or so discovery patients were divided at random into training and test sets in a 7:3 ratio. In addition, the study compared T-cell repertoires in thyroid tissue and in blood from five or six Graves' hyperthyroidism patients. Whether ophthalmopathy could be predicted prospectively was tested in an independent validation cohort made up of about 20 hyperthyroidism patients plus 17 patients who later progressed to ophthalmopathy. According to the paper, TCR Vbeta CDR3 sequencing was carried out on 120 to 150 peripheral blood samples, which came from under 50 ophthalmopathy, approximately 72 hyperthyroidism and 17 progressor patients. To identify distinguishing TCR V-J signatures, a discovery cohort of about 100 patients was used, comprising some 43 with Graves' ophthalmopathy and 55 to 65 with stable Graves' hyperthyroidism. After blood sampling, hyperthyroidism patients were treated with methimazole at a starting dose of 30 mg daily, and ophthalmopathy patients were treated with high-dose intravenous methylprednisolone.

TCR beta CDR3 regions were amplified from RNA transcripts. The TCR CDR3 was subjected to a first round of RT-PCR using the HTBI primer set and the Qiagen OneStep RT-PCR kit. The libraries were constructed in a second round of multiplex PCR and then size-selected and purified. Libraries were sequenced paired-end with 100 bp reads on an Illumina HiSeq2000. In the authors' own workflow: SOAPnuke was used to process the raw data, throwing out any read that contained adapters or uncalled bases, had a mean Phred below 15, or lacked an exact constant-primer or identifier match. COPE v1.2.5 was used to merge the high-quality paired reads, and each unique nucleotide sequence was defined as a clonotype. Clonotypes were aligned to IMGT TRBV, TRBD and TRBJ reference segments using MiTCR v1.1. The analysis included only V-J combinations with a frequency above 0.0001, which together covered around 99% of the repertoires. A TCS score was defined as the ratio between F50 (clonal expansion) and ExV (chaos), using BLOSUM62-based TCRdist between CDR3 peptides within each V-J. Welch's t-statistics and random forest reduced around 510 V-J features to fewer than 15, which were used in a naive Bayes classifier (R e1071). TCRdb reprocessing: public reads trimmed at Q25 with fastp, clones called with MiXCR, in-frame beta chains kept. CDR3 protein sequences are deduplicated, and each keeps its most common genes and DNA. The V and J calls reflect TCRdb's pipeline rather than the authors' work. Counted in this sample were approximately 710,000 distinct CDR3 sequences; approximately 15% of them appeared once. The leading ten clones occupy around a sixth of the sample.

Overall results and qualifications from the work: In validation, progression to ophthalmopathy was predicted by the model with about 70% sensitivity and roughly 76% specificity, a median of approximately 6.5 months before onset. Sample size was not statistically predetermined, and blinding of investigators to group allocation was not performed. A model built on a 13 V-J signature distinguished ophthalmopathy from stable hyperthyroidism, reaching roughly 88% sensitivity and under 84% specificity in cross-validation and 80%/75% in testing. Most expanded thyroid clonotypes (frequency above 0.001) were also detected in blood, suggesting blood repertoires may reflect thyroid immune responses.

Stable Graves' hyperthyroidism was defined as the absence of progression to ophthalmopathy over 18 months of follow-up. Hyperthyroidism patients were aged 18 to 65 years and newly diagnosed, with disease duration of less than 2 months. Patients with uncontrolled infections, other autoimmune diseases, pregnancy or lactation were excluded. Clinical symptoms, serum thyroxine and TRAb, thyroid ultrasound, and orbital computed tomography formed the basis for the diagnoses. Ficoll-Paque density gradient centrifugation was used to isolate PBMCs from about 9.4 ml of fresh peripheral blood. Total RNA was extracted using Trizol reagent, and RNA quality was assessed on an Agilent 2100 Bioanalyzer. This clonotype was recorded at least ten times. Its specific antigen is unknown. Base qualities were left out, and no much larger clone turns up one base away. Measured from the cysteine to the phenylalanine, the CDR3 is 13 residues long. The kept DNA is CDR3 alone, 39 bases in frame from the first base. CDR1 is given as SGHAT and CDR2 as FQNNGV, both from the germline V gene. The trim is 2 bases for V and 5 bases for J, with a gap of 8 bases between the germline ends.

The chain employs TRBV11-2 and TRBJ2-3, with TRBD1 as a weak D call on 6 bases. The receptor's source is a man in his forties or fifties with Graves' hyperthyroidism. Sequencing used blood. The CDR3 loop reads CASSLTGKDTQYF. Read as DNA, the sequence is TGTGCCAGCAGCTTAACAGGGAAAGATACGCAGTATTTT.